A selection of T cell receptor beta chains follows, all from one sample in a study of blood T cell repertoires in COVID-19. Generated by immunoSEQ multiplex PCR, the TCRdb table keeps only in-frame clones and is missing some. The data contain roughly 260,000 clones, approximately 90% of them singletons. Sequenced sample: PBMCs or T cells enriched from blood (not recorded which). These receptors all stem from a woman aged 25 to 39 with acute COVID-19. Each CDR3 is given without its conserved first and last residue. Fields, in order: V gene, J gene, CDR3 protein.

TRBV23-1	TRBJ1-4	ASSQGTATNEKLF
TRBV29-1	TRBJ2-5	SVEFSQETQY
TRBV5-5	TRBJ1-3	ASFRDRHSGNTIY
TRBV5-6	TRBJ2-7	ASSSARSSYEQY
TRBV27	TRBJ2-5	ASRVSGEETQY
TRBV19	TRBJ1-5	ASSQKAGGGRVQPQH
TRBV24-1	TRBJ2-2	ATSDPTSGGTGELF
TRBV27	TRBJ2-6	ASSPAQGSSGANVLT
TRBV7-9	TRBJ1-6	ASSLVAGAGGSPLH
TRBV4-3	TRBJ2-6	ASSQDSRGPSGANVLT
TRBV15	TRBJ2-3	ATSRGGTDTQY
TRBV7-2	TRBJ2-7	ASSHAAGGPYEQY
TRBV4-1	TRBJ1-1	ASSRLDRENTEAF
TRBV28	TRBJ2-7	ASRGTGTSSYEQY
TRBV9	TRBJ1-2	ASSVGDRDGYT
TRBV6-5	TRBJ2-7	ASTSGLRETHEQY
TRBV28	TRBJ1-2	ASSLYTGGYGYT
TRBV9	TRBJ2-5	ASSVTGEETQY
TRBV5-1	TRBJ1-2	ASSFQGVDYGYT
TRBV15	TRBJ2-2	ATSRGGTKNTGELF
TRBV18	TRBJ1-1	ASSPAGGRNTEAF
TRBV3-1/TRBV3-2	TRBJ2-2	ASSPRRGQNTGELF
TRBV7-6	TRBJ2-5	ASSFPAGGPETQY
TRBV5-5	TRBJ1-4	ASSPRTGRSNEKLF
TRBV11-2	TRBJ2-1	ASNPRAGRPQNEQF
TRBV7-2	TRBJ2-1	ASSFGRHNEQF
TRBV19	TRBJ2-3	ASSASDTQY
TRBV6-6	TRBJ2-2	ASRSGQSSGELF
TRBV28	TRBJ1-1	ASKLTGENTEAF
TRBV18	TRBJ2-7	ASSPIIGAYEQY
TRBV28	TRBJ2-6	ASSLFLPSGANVLT
TRBV29-1	TRBJ1-2	SASGQGVRGYT
TRBV15	TRBJ2-2	ATSRVTGTSTGELF
TRBV30	TRBJ1-1	AWTSAGVWAEAF
TRBV7-3	TRBJ2-1	ASSSGGSSGEQF
TRBV6-5	TRBJ2-7	ASSPGTSVSYEQY
TRBV27	TRBJ2-7	ASSQGTRPYEQY
TRBV9	TRBJ2-3	ASSVGLAGDTQY
TRBV15	TRBJ1-5	ATSRDLGAGQPQH
TRBV30	TRBJ2-1	AWSPGTGAEEQF
TRBV6-1	TRBJ1-5	ASRSGDGGQPQH
TRBV11-1	TRBJ2-7	ASSSHGGRGWYEQY
TRBV5-4	TRBJ2-7	ASSRTGLEQY
TRBV6-5	TRBJ1-4	ASRDRGGNEKLF
TRBV28	TRBJ1-1	ASSSGFTEAF
TRBV4-1	TRBJ2-1	ASSQGRFKF
TRBV5-4	TRBJ1-1	ASSRGRGGDNTEAF
TRBV7-2	TRBJ2-2	ASSLITGDTGELF
TRBV28	TRBJ2-2	ASSLITSGTTGELF
TRBV7-7	TRBJ2-5	ASSFGPTSSETQY
TRBV11-2	TRBJ2-4	ASSLDRRERDIQY
TRBV19	TRBJ1-5	ASSNPDRNQPQH